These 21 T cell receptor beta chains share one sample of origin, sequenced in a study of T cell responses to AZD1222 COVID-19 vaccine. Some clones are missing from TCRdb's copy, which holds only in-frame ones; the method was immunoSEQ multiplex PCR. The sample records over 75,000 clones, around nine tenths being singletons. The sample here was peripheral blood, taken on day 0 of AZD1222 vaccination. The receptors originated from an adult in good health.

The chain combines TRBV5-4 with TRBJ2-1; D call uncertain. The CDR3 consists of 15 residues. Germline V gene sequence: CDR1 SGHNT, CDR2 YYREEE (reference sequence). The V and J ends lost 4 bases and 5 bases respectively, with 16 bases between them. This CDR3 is CASSHSTENNNEQFF. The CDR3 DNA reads TGTGCCAGCAGCCATAGTACGGAAAACAACAATGAGCAGTTCTTC.

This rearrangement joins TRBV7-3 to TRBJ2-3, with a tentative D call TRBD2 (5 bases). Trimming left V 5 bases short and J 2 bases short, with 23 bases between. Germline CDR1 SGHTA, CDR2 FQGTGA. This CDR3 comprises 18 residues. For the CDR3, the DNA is TGTGCCAGCAGCGAGGGATGGGGTGGAGGTCCGAACACAGATACGCAGTATTTT. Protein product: CASSEGWGGGPNTDTQYF.

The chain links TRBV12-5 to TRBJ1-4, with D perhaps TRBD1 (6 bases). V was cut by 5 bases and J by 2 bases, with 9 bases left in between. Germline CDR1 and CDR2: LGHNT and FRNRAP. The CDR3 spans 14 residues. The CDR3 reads CASGPGVTNEKLFF. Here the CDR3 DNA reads TGTGCTAGTGGTCCAGGGGTTACTAATGAAAAACTGTTTTTT.

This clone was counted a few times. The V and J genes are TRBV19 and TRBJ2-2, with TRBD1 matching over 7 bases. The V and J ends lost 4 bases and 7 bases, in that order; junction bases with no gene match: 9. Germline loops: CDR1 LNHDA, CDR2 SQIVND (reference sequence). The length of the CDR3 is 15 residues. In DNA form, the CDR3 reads TGTGCCAGTAGTAATCGACAGGGAAGGATCGGGGAGCTGTTTTTT. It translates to CASSNRQGRIGELFF.

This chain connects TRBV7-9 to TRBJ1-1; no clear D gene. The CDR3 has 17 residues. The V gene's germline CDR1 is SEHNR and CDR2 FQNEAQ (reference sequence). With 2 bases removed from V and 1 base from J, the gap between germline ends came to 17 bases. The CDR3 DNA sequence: TGTGCCAGCAGCTTAAGCCCCCTACACCACCGGAACACTGAAGCTTTCTTT. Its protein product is CASSLSPLHHRNTEAFF. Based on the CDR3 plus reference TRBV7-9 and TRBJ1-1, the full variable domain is DTGVSQNPRHKITKRGQNVTFRCDPISEHNRLYWYRQTLGQGPEFLTYFQNEAQLEKSRLLSDRFSAERPKGSFSTLEIQRTEQGDSAMYLCASSLSPLHHRNTEAFFGQGTRLTVV.

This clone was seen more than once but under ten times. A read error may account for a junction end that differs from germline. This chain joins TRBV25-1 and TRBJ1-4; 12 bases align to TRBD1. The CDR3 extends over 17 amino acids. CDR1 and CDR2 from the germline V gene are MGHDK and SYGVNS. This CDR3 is CASSESGQGAFWEKLFF. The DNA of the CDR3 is TGTGCCAGCAGCGAATCGGGACAGGGGGCATTTTGGGAAAAACTGTTTTTT.

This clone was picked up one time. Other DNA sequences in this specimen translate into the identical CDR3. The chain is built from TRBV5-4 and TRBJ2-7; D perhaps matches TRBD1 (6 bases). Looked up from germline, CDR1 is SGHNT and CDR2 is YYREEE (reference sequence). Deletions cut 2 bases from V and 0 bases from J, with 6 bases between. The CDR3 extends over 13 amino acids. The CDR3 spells CASSLQGSYEQYF. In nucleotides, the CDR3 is TGTGCCAGCAGCTTACAGGGCTCCTACGAGCAGTACTTC.

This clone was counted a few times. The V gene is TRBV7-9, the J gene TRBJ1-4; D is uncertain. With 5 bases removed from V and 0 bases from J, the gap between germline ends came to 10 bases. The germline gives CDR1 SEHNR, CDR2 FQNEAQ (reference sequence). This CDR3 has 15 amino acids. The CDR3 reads CASSASATTNEKLFF. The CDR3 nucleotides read TGTGCCAGCAGCGCGTCAGCGACAACTAATGAAAAACTGTTTTTT.

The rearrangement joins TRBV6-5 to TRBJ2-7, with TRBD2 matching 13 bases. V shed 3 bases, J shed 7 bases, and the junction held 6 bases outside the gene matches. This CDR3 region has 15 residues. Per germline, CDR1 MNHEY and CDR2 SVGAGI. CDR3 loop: CASSYQLAGGGEQYF. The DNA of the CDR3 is TGTGCCAGCAGTTATCAACTAGCGGGAGGGGGTGAGCAGTACTTC.

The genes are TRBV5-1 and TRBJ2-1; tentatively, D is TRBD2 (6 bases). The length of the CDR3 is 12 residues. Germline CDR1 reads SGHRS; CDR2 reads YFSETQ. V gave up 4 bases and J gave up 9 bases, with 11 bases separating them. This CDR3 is CASSIHGGEQFF. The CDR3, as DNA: TGCGCCAGCAGCATACACGGGGGTGAGCAGTTCTTC.

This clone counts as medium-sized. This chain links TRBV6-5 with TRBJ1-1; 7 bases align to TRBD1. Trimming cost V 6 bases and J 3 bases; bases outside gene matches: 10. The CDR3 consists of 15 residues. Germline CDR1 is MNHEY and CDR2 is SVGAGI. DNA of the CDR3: TGTGCCAGCAGACCACAGGGGAATGTGGACACTGAAGCTTTCTTT. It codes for CASRPQGNVDTEAFF.

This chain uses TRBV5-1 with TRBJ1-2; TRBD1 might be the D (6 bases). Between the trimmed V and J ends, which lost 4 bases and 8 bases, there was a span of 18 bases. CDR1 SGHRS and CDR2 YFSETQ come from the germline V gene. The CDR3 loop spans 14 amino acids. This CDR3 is CASSQDRPSRGYTF. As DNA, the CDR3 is TGCGCCAGCAGCCAAGACAGGCCCAGCCGGGGCTACACCTTC. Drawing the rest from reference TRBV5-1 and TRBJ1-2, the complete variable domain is KAGVTQTPRYLIKTRGQQVTLSCSPISGHRSVSWYQQTPGQGLQFLFEYFSETQRNKGNFPGRFSGRQFSNSRSEMNVSTLELGDSALYLCASSQDRPSRGYTFGSGTRLTVV.

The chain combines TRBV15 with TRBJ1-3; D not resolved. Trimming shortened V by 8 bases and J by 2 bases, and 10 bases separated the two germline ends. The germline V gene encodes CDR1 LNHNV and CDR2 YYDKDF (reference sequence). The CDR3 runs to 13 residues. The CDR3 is CATDDLPGNTIYF. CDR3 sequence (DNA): TGTGCCACCGACGACTTGCCTGGAAACACCATATATTTT.

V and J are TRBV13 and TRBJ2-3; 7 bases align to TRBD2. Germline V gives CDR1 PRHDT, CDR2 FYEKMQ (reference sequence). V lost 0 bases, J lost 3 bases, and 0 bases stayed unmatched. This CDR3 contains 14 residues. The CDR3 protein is CASSLGSGTDTQYF. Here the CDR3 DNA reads TGTGCCAGCAGCTTAGGTAGCGGGACAGATACGCAGTATTTT.

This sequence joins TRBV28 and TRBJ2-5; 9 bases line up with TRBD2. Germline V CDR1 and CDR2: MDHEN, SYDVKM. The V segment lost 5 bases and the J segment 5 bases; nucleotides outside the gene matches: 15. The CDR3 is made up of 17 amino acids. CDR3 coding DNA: TGTGCCAGCAGTCCCTTAGAAGCGGGAGGTCTTCTGGAGACCCAGTACTTC. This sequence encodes CASSPLEAGGLLETQYF.

The CDR3 region is CASVQGNSYEQYF. The CDR3 nucleotides read TGTGCCAGCGTACAGGGAAACTCCTACGAGCAGTACTTC. The chain couples TRBV2 to TRBJ2-7; TRBD1 is a possible D gene (6 bases). Germline CDR1 SNHLY, CDR2 FYNNEI. Trimming pared 8 bases from V and 0 bases from J, leaving 11 bases between. The CDR3 extends over 13 amino acids.

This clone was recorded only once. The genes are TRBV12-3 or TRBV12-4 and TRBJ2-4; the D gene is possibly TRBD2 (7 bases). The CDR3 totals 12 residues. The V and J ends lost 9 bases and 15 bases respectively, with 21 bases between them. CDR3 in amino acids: CASNQGGGVRYF. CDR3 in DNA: TGTGCCAGTAACCAAGGGGGGGGCGTTCGGTACTTC.

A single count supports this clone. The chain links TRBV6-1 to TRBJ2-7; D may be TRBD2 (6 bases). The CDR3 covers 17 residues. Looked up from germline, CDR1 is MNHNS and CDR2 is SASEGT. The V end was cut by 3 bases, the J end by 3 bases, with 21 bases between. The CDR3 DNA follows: TGTGCCAGCAGTGAGAAGCGGAGGGCCGTGGAGGTCTACGAGCAGTACTTC. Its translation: CASSEKRRAVEVYEQYF.

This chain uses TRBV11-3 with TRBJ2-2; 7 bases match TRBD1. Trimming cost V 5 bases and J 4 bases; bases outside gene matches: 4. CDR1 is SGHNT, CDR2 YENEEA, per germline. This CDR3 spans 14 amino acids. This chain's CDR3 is CASSPRGTTGELFF. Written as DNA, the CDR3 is TGTGCCAGCAGCCCCAGGGGGACCACCGGGGAGCTGTTTTTT.

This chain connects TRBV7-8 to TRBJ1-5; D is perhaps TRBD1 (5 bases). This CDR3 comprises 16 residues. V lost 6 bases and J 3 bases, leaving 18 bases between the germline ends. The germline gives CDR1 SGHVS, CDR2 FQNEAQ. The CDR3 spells CASRPGTAGINQPQHF. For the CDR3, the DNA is TGTGCCAGCAGGCCCGGGACCGCGGGGATCAATCAGCCCCAGCATTTT.

The CDR3, as DNA: TGTGCCACCAGAGGGACGGGCGGGGATGCTCAGCCCCAGCATTTT. Protein: CATRGTGGDAQPQHF. The chain recombines TRBV15 with TRBJ1-5, with D possibly being TRBD1 (5 bases). Germline V gene lookup returns CDR1 LNHNV and CDR2 YYDKDF (reference sequence). V lost 6 bases to trimming and J lost 6 bases, with 18 bases between them. The CDR3 runs 15 residues.